This entry lists 3 T cell receptor beta chains sequenced from one sample in a study of CD8+ T cells in alopecia areata. Sequencing relied on a cDNA template that was reverse transcribed from extracted RNA. TCRdb's copy holds only in-frame clones and misses some; the assay was immunoSEQ multiplex PCR. The table includes some 150,000 clones, 50% to 65% detected once. The sample was CD8+ T cells sorted from blood, taken at week 0. Receptors were obtained from a human donor with alopecia areata.

The CDR3 here is CASSRSFFDGYTF. The CDR3 coding sequence is TGTGCCAGCAGTCGATCGTTTTTCGATGGCTACACCTTC. V and J are TRBV6-5 and TRBJ1-2; D unresolved. Per germline, CDR1 MNHEY and CDR2 SVGAGI. The CDR3 loop spans 13 amino acids. V lost 5 bases, J lost 6 bases, and 13 bases lay in between.

The chain uses TRBV18 and TRBJ2-7; 9 nucleotides match TRBD1. CDR1 is KGHSH and CDR2 is LQKENI in the germline V gene. V shed 2 bases, J shed 3 bases, and the junction held 2 bases outside the gene matches. CDR3 length: 14 amino acids. The CDR3 protein is CASSPDRGGYEQYF. In DNA form, the CDR3 reads TGTGCCAGCTCACCAGACAGGGGGGGCTACGAGCAGTACTTC.

The J gene is TRBJ2-7, the V gene TRBV6-1; 10 nucleotides align to TRBD2. V lost 0 bases and J lost 3; bases outside the gene matches: 5. The CDR3 is 16 residues long. CDR1 and CDR2 (germline): MNHNS, SASEGT. The chain's CDR3 is CASSEASGLADYEQYF. CDR3 nucleotides: TGTGCCAGCAGTGAAGCGAGTGGACTAGCGGACTACGAGCAGTACTTC.